The 9 T cell receptor beta chains presented below share a single source sample, sequenced in a study of identical twins. TCRdb reprocessed the 5' RACE reads with MiXCR, giving one entry per CDR3 protein. The table lists hundreds of thousands of distinct CDR3 sequences, 21% of them singletons. This sample also belongs to another study, concerning T cells expressing NK-cell markers.

The sample was PBMCs. The receptor set was obtained from a woman in her late teens or twenties in good health.

The chain couples TRBV11-1 to TRBJ2-1; D unclear. V was cut by 0 bases and J by 8 bases, with 5 bases left in between. CDR1 SGHAT and CDR2 FQDESV come from the germline V gene (reference sequence). The CDR3 runs to 12 residues. The DNA for the CDR3 is TGTGCCAGCAGCTTAGCTGACGATGAGCAGTTCTTC. This gives the protein CASSLADDEQFF.

This clonotype was seen more than once but under ten times. The genes are TRBV12-3 or TRBV12-4 and TRBJ2-2; D is possibly TRBD1 (7 bases). This CDR3 has 16 amino acids. Trimming removed 4 bases from V and 3 bases from J, with 15 bases in between. Written as DNA, the CDR3 is TGTGCCAGCAGTTCCTCGGGGGACAGCTACACCGGGGAGCTGTTTTTT. It yields the protein CASSSSGDSYTGELFF.

This clonotype was seen only a few times. The chain is built from TRBV9 and TRBJ1-2, with a weak D call TRBD1 (6 bases). Between the trimmed V and J ends, which lost 3 bases and 6 bases, there was a span of 9 bases. The CDR3 loop spans 12 amino acids. Per germline, CDR1 SGDLS and CDR2 YYNGEE. The CDR3 region is CASSADRNGYTF. As DNA, the CDR3 is TGTGCCAGCAGCGCGGACAGAAATGGCTACACCTTC.

This clonotype was picked up many times. This chain's CDR3 is CASSLDRPRTEAFF. The DNA for the CDR3 is TGCGCCAGCAGCTTGGACAGGCCGAGGACTGAAGCTTTCTTT. J is TRBJ1-1 and V is TRBV5-1, with D perhaps matching TRBD1 (5 bases). The CDR3 spans 14 residues. Germline lookup yields CDR1 SGHRS and CDR2 YFSETQ. Deletions cut 0 bases from V and 5 bases from J, with 11 bases between.

This clonotype was counted at least ten times. The chain employs TRBV29-1 and TRBJ2-5; perhaps D is TRBD1 or TRBD2 (5 bases each). V was cut by 2 bases and J by 4 bases, with 8 bases left in between. The CDR3 loop spans 12 amino acids. Germline-derived CDR1 and CDR2 are SQVTM and ANQGSEA. This CDR3 reads CSVEWGTETQYF. The DNA of the CDR3 is TGCAGCGTTGAATGGGGGACAGAGACCCAGTACTTC.

V gene TRBV12-3 or TRBV12-4 combines with J gene TRBJ1-2; 8 nucleotides agree with TRBD1. This CDR3 contains 14 residues. With V trimmed by 4 bases and J by 1 base, 2 bases remained unmatched. The CDR3 reads CASSWTGINYGYTF. CDR3 coding DNA: TGTGCCAGCAGTTGGACAGGGATTAACTATGGCTACACCTTC.

This chain uses TRBV29-1 with TRBJ2-1; tentative D call: TRBD1 (6 bases). Germline V gives CDR1 SQVTM, CDR2 ANQGSEA. The CDR3 is 12 amino acids. The V end was cut by 2 bases, the J end by 6 bases, with 8 bases between. CDR3 nucleotide sequence: TGCAGCGTTGAAAGGGGGAGCAATGAGCAGTTCTTC. Amino acids: CSVERGSNEQFF.

This clonotype was detected a few times. The chain has TRBV6-2 or TRBV6-3 and TRBJ2-5; maybe TRBD1 (5 bases). The germline gives CDR1 MNHEY, CDR2 SVGEGT. V lost 2 bases and J 5 bases, leaving 12 bases between the germline ends. The CDR3 runs to 14 residues. The CDR3 coding sequence is TGTGCCAGCAGTTACGCACAGGTCGGGGAGACCCAGTACTTC. It encodes CASSYAQVGETQYF.

V gene TRBV18 combines with J gene TRBJ2-7, with 9 bases lining up with TRBD2. Germline V gene lookup returns CDR1 KGHSH and CDR2 LQKENI. Losses at the gene ends were 4 bases for V and 1 base for J; bases not matched to a gene: 5. The length of the CDR3 is 15 residues. The CDR3 spells CASSQVAGESYEQYF. The CDR3 nucleotides are TGTGCCAGCTCACAGGTAGCGGGAGAATCCTACGAGCAGTACTTC. The full variable domain, completed using reference TRBV18 and TRBJ2-7, is NAGVMQNPRHLVRRRGQEARLRCSPMKGHSHVYWYRQLPEEGLKFMVYLQKENIIDESGMPKERFSAEFPKEGPSILRIQQVVRGDSAAYFCASSQVAGESYEQYFGPGTRLTVT.